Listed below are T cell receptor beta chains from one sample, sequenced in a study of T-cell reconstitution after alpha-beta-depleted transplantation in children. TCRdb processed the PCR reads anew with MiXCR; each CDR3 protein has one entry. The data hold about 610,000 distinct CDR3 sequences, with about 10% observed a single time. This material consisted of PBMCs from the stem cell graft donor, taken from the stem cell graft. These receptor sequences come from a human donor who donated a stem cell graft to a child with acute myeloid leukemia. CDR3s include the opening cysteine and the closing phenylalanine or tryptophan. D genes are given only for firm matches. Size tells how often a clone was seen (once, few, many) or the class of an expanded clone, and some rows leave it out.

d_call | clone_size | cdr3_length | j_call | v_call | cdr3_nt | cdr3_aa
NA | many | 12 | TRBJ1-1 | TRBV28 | TGTGCCAGCATAGGGTCGAACACTGAAGCTTTCTTT | CASIGSNTEAFF
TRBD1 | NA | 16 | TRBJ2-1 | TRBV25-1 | TGTGCCAGCAGTGTACAGGGGCACCTCTCCTACAATGAGCAGTTCTTC | CASSVQGHLSYNEQFF
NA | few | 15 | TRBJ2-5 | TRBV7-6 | TGTGCCAGCAGCTCGCCCTACAGGGCACAAGAGACCCAGTACTTC | CASSSPYRAQETQYF
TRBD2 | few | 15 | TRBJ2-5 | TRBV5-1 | TGCGCCAGCAGCTTGGTGGGACTAGCCTCTGAGACCCAGTACTTC | CASSLVGLASETQYF
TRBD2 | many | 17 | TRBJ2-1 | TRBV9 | TGTGCCAGCAGCGTAGTCGGGAGGGGGGAGGGCCGCAATGAGCAGTTCTTC | CASSVVGRGEGRNEQFF
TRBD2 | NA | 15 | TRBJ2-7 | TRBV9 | TGTGCCAGCAGCATCGGGACTAGCGGGAAGTACGAGCAGTACTTC | CASSIGTSGKYEQYF
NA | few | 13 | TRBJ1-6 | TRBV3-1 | TGTGCCAGCAGAAAGAGTGATAATTCACCCCTCCACTTT | CASRKSDNSPLHF
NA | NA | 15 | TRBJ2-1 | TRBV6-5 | TGTGCCAGCAGTTACTCGCGGGACAACTACAATGAGCAGTTCTTC | CASSYSRDNYNEQFF
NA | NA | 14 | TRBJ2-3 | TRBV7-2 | TGTGCCAGCAGCCGATTGTGGAACACAGATACGCAGTATTTT | CASSRLWNTDTQYF
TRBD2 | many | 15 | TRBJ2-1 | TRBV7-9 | TGTGCCAGCAGCGATAGGACTAGCGGGATCGTTGAGCAGTTCTTC | CASSDRTSGIVEQFF
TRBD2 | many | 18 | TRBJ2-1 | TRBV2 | TGTGCCAGCAGACGGACTAGCGGGATTCCTAGCTCCTACAATGAGCAGTTCTTC | CASRRTSGIPSSYNEQFF
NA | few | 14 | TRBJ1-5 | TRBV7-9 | TGTGCCAGCAGCCCACCGGACAGCAATCAGCCCCAGCATTTT | CASSPPDSNQPQHF
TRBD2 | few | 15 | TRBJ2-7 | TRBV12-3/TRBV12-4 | TGTGCCAGCAGTTCGCTAGCGGGAGGAGTGTACGAGCAGTACTTC | CASSSLAGGVYEQYF
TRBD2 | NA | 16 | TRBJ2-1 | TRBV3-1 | TGTGCCAGCAGCCTTTTGGGCGGGAGTGGATACAATGAGCAGTTCTTC | CASSLLGGSGYNEQFF
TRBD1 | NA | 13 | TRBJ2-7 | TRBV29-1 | TGCAGCGTCGGGGGACAGGGGGAGCGCGAGCAGTACTTC | CSVGGQGEREQYF
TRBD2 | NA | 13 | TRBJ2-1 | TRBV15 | TGTGCCACCAGCAGGCTAGCGGACAATGAGCAGTTCTTC | CATSRLADNEQFF
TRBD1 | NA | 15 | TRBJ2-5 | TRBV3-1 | TGTGCCAGCAGCCAAGGACAGGGGGCCTTTGAGACCCAGTACTTC | CASSQGQGAFETQYF
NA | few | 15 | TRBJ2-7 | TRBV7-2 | TGTGCCAGCAGCACCAACGGGTGGGGGCCCTACGAGCAGTACTTC | CASSTNGWGPYEQYF
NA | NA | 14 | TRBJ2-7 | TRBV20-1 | TGCAGTGCTAGCGGTCTCGGAAACTCCTACGAGCAGTACTTC | CSASGLGNSYEQYF
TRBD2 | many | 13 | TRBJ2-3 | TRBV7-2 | TGTGCCAGCAGCGGACGGACTAGCCAGCCGCAGTATTTT | CASSGRTSQPQYF
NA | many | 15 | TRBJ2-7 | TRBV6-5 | TGTGCCAGCAGTTCTGGGGGGGCGGTTAATTACGAGCAGTACTTC | CASSSGGAVNYEQYF
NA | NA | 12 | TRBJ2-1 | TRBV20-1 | TGCAGTGCTTTACGGGGGAGCCATGAGCAGTTCTTC | CSALRGSHEQFF